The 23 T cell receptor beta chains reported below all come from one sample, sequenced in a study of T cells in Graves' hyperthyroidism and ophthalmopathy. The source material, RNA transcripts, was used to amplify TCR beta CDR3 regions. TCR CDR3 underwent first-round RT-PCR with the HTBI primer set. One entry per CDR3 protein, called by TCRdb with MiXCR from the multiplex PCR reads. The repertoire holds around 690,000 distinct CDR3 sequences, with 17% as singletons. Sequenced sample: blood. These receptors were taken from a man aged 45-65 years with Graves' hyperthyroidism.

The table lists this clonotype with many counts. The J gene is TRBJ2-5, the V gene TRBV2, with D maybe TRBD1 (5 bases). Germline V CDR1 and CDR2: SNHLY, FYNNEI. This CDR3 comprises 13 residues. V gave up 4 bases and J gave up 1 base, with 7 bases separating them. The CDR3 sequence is CASSVTGQETQYF. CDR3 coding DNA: TGTGCCAGCAGTGTTACAGGCCAAGAGACCCAGTACTTC.

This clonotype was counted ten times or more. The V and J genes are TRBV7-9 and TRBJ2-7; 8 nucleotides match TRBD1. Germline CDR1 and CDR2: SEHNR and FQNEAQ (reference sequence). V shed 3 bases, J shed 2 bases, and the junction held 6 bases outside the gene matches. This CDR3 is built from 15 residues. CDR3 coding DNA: TGTGCCAGCAGCTTCCCGGACAGGGCCGCCTACGAGCAGTACTTC. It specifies CASSFPDRAAYEQYF.

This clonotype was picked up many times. For the CDR3, the DNA is TGTGCCAGCAGTGAATGGTCGGGGGAGGACGCCTACGAGCAGTACTTC. Amino acids: CASSEWSGEDAYEQYF. This sequence joins TRBV6-1 and TRBJ2-7; TRBD2 is a possible D gene (6 bases). This CDR3 is 16 amino acids long. CDR1 is MNHNS and CDR2 is SASEGT in the germline V gene. Trimming stripped 2 bases from V and 2 bases from J, with 16 bases between.

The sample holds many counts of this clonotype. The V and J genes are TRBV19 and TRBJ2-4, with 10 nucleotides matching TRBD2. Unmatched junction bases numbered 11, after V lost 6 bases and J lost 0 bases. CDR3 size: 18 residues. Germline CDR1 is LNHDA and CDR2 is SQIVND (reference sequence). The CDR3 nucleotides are TGTGCCAGTAGCCTAAGACTAGCGGGTAGCCTAGCCAAAAACATTCAGTACTTC. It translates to CASSLRLAGSLAKNIQYF. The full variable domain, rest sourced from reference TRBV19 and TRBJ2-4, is DGGITQSPKYLFRKEGQNVTLSCEQNLNHDAMYWYRQDPGQGLRLIYYSQIVNDFQKGDIAEGYSVSREKKESFPLTVTSAQKNPTAFYLCASSLRLAGSLAKNIQYFGAGTRLSVL.

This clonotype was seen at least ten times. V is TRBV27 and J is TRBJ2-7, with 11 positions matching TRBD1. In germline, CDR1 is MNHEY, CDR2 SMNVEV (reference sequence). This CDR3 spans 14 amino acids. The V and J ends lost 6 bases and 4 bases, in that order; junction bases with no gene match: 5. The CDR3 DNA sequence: TGTGCCAGCAGCCAGGACAGGGGGCAATACGAGCAGTACTTC. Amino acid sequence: CASSQDRGQYEQYF.

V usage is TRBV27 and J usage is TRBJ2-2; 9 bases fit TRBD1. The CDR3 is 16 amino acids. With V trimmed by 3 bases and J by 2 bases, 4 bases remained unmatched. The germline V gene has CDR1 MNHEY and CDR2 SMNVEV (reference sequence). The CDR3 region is CASSFRDRANTGELFF. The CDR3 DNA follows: TGTGCCAGCAGTTTCCGGGACAGGGCAAACACCGGGGAGCTGTTTTTT.

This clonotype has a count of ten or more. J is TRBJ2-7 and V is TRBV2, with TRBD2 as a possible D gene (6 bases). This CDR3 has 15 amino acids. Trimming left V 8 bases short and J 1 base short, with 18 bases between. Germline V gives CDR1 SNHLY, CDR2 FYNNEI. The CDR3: CASSGRSSGSYEQYF. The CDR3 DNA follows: TGTGCCAGCTCAGGGAGGTCCTCGGGTTCCTACGAGCAGTACTTC.

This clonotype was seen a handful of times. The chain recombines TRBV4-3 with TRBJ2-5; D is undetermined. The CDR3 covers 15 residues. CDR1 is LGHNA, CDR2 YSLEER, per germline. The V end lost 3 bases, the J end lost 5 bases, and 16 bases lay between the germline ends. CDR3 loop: CASSHHHPRPETQYF. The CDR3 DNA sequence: TGCGCCAGCAGCCACCACCACCCGAGACCGGAGACCCAGTACTTC.

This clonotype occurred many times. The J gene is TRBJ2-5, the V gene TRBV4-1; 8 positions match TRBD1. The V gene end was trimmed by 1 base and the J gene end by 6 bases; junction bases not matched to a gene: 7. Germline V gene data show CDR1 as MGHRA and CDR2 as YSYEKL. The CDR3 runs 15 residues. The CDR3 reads CASSQVGQGAKTQYF. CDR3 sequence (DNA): TGCGCCAGCAGCCAAGTAGGGCAGGGGGCAAAGACCCAGTACTTC.

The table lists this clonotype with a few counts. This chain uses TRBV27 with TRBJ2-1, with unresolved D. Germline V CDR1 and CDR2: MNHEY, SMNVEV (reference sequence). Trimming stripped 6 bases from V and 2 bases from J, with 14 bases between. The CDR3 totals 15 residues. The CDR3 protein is CASRPALSAYNEQFF. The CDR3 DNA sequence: TGTGCCAGCAGACCGGCTCTATCAGCCTACAATGAGCAGTTCTTC.

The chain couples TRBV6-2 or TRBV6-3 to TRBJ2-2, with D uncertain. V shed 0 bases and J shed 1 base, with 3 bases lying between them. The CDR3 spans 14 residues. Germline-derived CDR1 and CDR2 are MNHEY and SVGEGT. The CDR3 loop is CASSYSENTGELFF. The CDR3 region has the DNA TGTGCCAGCAGTTACTCCGAGAACACCGGGGAGCTGTTTTTT.

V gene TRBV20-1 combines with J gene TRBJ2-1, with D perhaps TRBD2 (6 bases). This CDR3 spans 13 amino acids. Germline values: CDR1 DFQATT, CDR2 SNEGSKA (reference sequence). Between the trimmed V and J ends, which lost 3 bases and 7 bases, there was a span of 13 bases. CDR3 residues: CSASRGSGNEQFF. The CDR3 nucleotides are TGCAGTGCTAGTCGGGGGAGCGGGAATGAGCAGTTCTTC.

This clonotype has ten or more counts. The CDR3 reads CASGGLAGGALSKNIQYF. The CDR3 DNA reads TGTGCCAGCGGGGGACTAGCGGGAGGAGCGTTGTCCAAAAACATTCAGTACTTC. The rearrangement joins TRBV2 to TRBJ2-4; 15 bases are shared with TRBD2. In germline, CDR1 is SNHLY, CDR2 FYNNEI. Germline trimming cut 8 bases from V and 2 bases from J; bases unmatched to any gene: 10. This CDR3 is 18 amino acids long.

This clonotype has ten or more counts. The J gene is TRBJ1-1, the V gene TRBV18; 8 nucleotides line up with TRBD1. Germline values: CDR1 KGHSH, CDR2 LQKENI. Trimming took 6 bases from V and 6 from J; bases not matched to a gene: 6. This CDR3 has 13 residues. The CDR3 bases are TGTGCCAGCTCCCAGGGGGCAACCCCTGAAGCTTTCTTT. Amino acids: CASSQGATPEAFF.

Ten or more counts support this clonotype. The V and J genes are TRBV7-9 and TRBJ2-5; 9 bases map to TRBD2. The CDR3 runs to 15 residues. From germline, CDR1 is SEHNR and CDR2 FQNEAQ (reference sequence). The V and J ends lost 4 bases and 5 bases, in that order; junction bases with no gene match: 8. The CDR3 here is CASSWLGGREETQYF. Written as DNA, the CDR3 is TGTGCCAGCAGCTGGCTTGGCGGGAGGGAGGAGACCCAGTACTTC.

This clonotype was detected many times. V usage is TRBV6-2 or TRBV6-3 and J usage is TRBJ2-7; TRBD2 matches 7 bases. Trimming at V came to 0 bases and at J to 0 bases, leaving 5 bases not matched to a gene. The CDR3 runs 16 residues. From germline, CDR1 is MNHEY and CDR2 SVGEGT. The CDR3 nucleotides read TGTGCCAGCAGTTACTCGAGGCGGGAGCTCTCCTACGAGCAGTACTTC. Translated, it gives CASSYSRRELSYEQYF.

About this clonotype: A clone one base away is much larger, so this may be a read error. The CDR3 coding sequence is TGTGCCAGCAGCTGGGGGCCGGGACAGGGGGCACCAACCTCCCACAATGAGCAGTTCTTC. This translates into CASSWGPGQGAPTSHNEQFF. The chain couples TRBV11-3 to TRBJ2-1, with TRBD1 matching over 12 bases. CDR1 SGHNT and CDR2 YENEEA come from the germline V gene. This CDR3 comprises 20 residues.

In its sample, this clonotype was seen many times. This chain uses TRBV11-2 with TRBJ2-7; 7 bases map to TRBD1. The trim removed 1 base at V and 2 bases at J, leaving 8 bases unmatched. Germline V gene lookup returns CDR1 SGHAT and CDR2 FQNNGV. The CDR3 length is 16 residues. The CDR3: CASSLGRDRRPYEQYF. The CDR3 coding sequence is TGTGCCAGCAGCTTAGGCCGGGACAGAAGGCCCTACGAGCAGTACTTC.

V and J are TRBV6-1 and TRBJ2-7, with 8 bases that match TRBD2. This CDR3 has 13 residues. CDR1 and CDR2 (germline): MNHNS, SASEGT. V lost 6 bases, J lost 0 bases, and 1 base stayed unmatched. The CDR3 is CASRREDSYEQYF. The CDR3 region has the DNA TGTGCCAGCAGGCGGGAGGACTCCTACGAGCAGTACTTC.

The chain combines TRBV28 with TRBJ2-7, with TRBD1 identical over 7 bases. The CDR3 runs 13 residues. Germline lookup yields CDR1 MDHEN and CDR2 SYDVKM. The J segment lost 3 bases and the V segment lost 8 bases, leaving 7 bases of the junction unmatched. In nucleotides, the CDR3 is TGTGCCAGCTTGAGGGCAGGGGGCTACGAGCAGTACTTC. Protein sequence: CASLRAGGYEQYF.

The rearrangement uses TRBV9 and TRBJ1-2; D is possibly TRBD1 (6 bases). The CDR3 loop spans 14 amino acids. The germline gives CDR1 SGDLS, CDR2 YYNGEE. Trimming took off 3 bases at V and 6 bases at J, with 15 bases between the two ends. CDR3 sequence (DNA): TGTGCCAGCAGCGCGGGGGGGGGGCGCGATGGCTACACCTTC. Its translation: CASSAGGGRDGYTF.

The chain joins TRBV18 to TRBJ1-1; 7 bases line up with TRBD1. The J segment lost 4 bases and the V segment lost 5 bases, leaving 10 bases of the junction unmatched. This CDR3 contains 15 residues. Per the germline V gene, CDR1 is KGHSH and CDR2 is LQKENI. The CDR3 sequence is CASSNNRDSPTEAFF. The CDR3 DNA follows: TGTGCCAGCTCAAACAACCGGGACAGCCCCACTGAAGCTTTCTTT.

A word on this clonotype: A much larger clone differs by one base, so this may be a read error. DNA for the CDR3: TGCGCCAGCAGCTTGGTGGGGGGTTCTAGCGAGAGGGCCCTGGAGCAGTTCTTC. This sequence encodes CASSLVGGSSERALEQFF. This chain joins TRBV5-1 and TRBJ2-1, with D maybe TRBD2 (6 bases). Germline-derived CDR1 and CDR2 are SGHRS and YFSETQ. The CDR3 has 18 amino acids. Trimming shortened V by 0 bases and J by 10 bases, and 26 bases separated the two germline ends.